The 8 T cell receptor beta chains given below trace back to one sample, sequenced in a study of identical twins. One entry per CDR3 protein, called by TCRdb with MiXCR from the 5' RACE reads. Counted here are 460,000 or so distinct CDR3 sequences, 13% to 15% occurring once; the ten biggest clones make up 0.4% to 0.55%. The same sample was also used in a study of yellow fever vaccine responses in identical twins.

The source material was CD4+ T cells sorted from blood. Receptors were obtained from a woman aged 18-29 years in good health.

This clonotype was seen only a few times. The genes are TRBV20-1 and TRBJ2-1, with D maybe TRBD2 (5 bases). V was trimmed by 0 bases and J by 4 bases, leaving 10 bases between them. The CDR3 has 14 residues. Germline loops: CDR1 DFQATT, CDR2 SNEGSKA (reference sequence). CDR3 sequence (DNA): TGCAGTGCTAGAGACCCGCGGGTGTACAATGAGCAGTTCTTC. Residues: CSARDPRVYNEQFF.

This chain connects TRBV6-5 to TRBJ2-1; 13 nucleotides line up with TRBD2. The CDR3 extends over 14 amino acids. The germline V gene encodes CDR1 MNHEY and CDR2 SVGAGI. Trimming removed 4 bases from V and 12 bases from J; junction bases left unmatched: 6. The CDR3 bases are TGTGCCAGCAGTTCTGGGACTAGCGGGATACGGCAGTTCTTC. Amino acids: CASSSGTSGIRQFF.

This clonotype came up a few times. This rearrangement joins TRBV5-6 to TRBJ1-2; 7 nucleotides match TRBD1. V lost 3 bases, J lost 2 bases, and 4 bases stayed unmatched. This CDR3 region has 14 residues. CDR1 SGHDT and CDR2 YYEEEE come from the germline V gene. The CDR3 DNA is TGTGCCAGCAGCTCACAGGGGCCCAACTATGGCTACACCTTC. Residues: CASSSQGPNYGYTF.

The sample holds a few counts of this clonotype. The V and J genes are TRBV20-1 and TRBJ2-7; 7 bases are a match to TRBD1. The CDR3 has 16 residues. Losses at the gene ends were 3 bases for V and 7 bases for J; bases not matched to a gene: 18. Germline CDR1 reads DFQATT; CDR2 reads SNEGSKA (reference sequence). The CDR3 sequence: CSASMGLLDRSKEQYF. The CDR3 region has the DNA TGCAGTGCTAGTATGGGTTTACTGGACAGGAGTAAAGAGCAGTACTTC.

The J gene is TRBJ2-2, the V gene TRBV12-3 or TRBV12-4, with D tentatively TRBD2 (6 bases). The CDR3 is 16 amino acids. V shed 5 bases and J shed 4 bases, with 17 bases lying between them. CDR3 sequence (DNA): TGTGCCAGCAGTGAACTATATCGGGAGCCCACCGGGGAGCTGTTTTTT. This gives the protein CASSELYREPTGELFF.

V usage is TRBV7-2 and J usage is TRBJ1-1; unclear D gene. V lost 1 base and J 4 bases, leaving 10 bases between the germline ends. CDR1 is SGHTA and CDR2 is FQGNSA in the germline V gene. CDR3 length equals 14 residues. CDR3 amino acids: CASSLDNRGTEAFF. In DNA, the CDR3 is TGTGCCAGCAGCTTAGACAATCGGGGCACTGAAGCTTTCTTT.

This clonotype has more than one count but fewer than ten. The chain combines TRBV29-1 with TRBJ2-2; D might be TRBD2 (6 bases). This CDR3 has 13 amino acids. Trimming took 4 bases from V and 3 from J, leaving 9 bases between them. Germline CDR1 is SQVTM and CDR2 is ANQGSEA. CDR3 DNA sequence: TGCAGCGTTGTCGGGACTTACACCGGGGAGCTGTTTTTT. It encodes CSVVGTYTGELFF.

In its sample, this clonotype was seen once. This rearrangement joins TRBV2 to TRBJ2-5, with a tentative D call TRBD1 (5 bases). This CDR3 has 12 residues. The germline gives CDR1 SNHLY, CDR2 FYNNEI. V lost 8 bases and J lost 4, with 11 bases in between. This chain's CDR3 is CASRKQGETQYF. The CDR3 region has the DNA TGTGCCAGCCGAAAGCAGGGAGAGACCCAGTACTTC. The complete variable domain, with remaining parts taken from reference TRBV2 and TRBJ2-5, reads EPEVTQTPSHQVTQMGQEVILRCVPISNHLYFYWYRQILGQKVEFLVSFYNNEISEKSEIFDDQFSVERPDGSNFTLKIRSTKLEDSAMYFCASRKQGETQYFGPGTRLLVL.